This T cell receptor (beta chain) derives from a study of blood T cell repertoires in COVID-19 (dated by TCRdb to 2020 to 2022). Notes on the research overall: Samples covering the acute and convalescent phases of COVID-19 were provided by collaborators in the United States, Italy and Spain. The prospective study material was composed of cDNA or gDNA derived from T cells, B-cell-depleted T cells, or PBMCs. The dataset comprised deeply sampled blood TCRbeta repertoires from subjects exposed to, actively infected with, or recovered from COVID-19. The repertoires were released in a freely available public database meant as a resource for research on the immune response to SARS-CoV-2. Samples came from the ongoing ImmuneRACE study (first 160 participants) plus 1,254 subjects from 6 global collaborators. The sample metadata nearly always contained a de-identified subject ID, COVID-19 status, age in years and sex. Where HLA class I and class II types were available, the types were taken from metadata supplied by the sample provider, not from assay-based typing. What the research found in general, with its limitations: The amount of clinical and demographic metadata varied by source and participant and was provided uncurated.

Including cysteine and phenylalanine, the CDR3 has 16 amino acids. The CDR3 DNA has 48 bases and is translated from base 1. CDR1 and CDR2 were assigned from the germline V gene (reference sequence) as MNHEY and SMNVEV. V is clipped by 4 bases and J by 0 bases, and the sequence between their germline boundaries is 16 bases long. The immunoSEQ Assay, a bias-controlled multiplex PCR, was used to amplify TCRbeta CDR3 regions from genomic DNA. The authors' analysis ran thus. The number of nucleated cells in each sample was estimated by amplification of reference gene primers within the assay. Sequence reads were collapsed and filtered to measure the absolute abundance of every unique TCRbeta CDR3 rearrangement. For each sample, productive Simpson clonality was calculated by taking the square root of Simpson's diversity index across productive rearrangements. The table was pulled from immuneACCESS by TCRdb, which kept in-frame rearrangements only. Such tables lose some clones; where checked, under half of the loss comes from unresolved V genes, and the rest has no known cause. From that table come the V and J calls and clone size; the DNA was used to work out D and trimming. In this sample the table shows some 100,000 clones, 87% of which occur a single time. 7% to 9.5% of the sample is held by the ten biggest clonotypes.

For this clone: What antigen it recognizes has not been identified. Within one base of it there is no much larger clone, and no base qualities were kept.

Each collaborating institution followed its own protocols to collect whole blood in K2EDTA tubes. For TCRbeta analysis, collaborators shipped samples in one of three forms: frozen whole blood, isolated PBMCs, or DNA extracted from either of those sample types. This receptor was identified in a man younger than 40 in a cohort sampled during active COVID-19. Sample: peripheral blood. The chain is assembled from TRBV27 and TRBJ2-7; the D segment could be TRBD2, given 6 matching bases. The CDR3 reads CASSSTSSTISYEQYF. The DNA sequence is TGTGCCAGCAGTTCAACTAGCTCCACCATCTCCTACGAGCAGTACTTC.